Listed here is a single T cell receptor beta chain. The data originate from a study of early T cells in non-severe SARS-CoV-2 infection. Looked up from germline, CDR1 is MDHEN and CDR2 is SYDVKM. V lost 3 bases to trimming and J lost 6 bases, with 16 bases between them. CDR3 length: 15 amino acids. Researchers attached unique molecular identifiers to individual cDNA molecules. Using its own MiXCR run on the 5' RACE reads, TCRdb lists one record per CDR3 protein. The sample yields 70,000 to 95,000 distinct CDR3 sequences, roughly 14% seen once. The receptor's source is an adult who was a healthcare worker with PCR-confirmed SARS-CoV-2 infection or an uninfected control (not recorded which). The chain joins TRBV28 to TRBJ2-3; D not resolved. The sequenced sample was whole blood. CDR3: CASSFTRWPYDTQYF. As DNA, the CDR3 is TGTGCCAGCAGTTTTACGAGGTGGCCTTACGATACGCAGTATTTT. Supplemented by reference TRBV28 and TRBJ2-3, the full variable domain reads DVKVTQSSRYLVKRTGEKVFLECVQDMDHENMFWYRQDPGLGLRLIYFSYDVKMKEKGDIPEGYSVSREKKERFSLILESASTNQTSMYLCASSFTRWPYDTQYFGPGTRLTVL.